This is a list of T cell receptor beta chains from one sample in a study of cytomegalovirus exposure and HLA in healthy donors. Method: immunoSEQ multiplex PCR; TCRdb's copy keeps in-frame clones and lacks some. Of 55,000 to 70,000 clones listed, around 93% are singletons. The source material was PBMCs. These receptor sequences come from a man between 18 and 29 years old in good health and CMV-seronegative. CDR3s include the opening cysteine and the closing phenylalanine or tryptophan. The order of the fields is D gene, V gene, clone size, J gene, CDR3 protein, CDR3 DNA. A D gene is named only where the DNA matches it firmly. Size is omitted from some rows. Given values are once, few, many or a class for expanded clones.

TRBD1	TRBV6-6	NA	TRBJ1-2	CASSYLQGSYGYTF	TGTGCCAGCAGTTACTTACAGGGGAGCTATGGCTACACCTTC
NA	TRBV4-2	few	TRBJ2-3	CASSQGSDTSTDTQYF	TGTGCCAGCAGCCAAGGCAGCGATACCTCCACAGATACGCAGTATTTT
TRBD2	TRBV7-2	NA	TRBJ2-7	CASSPRTSYYEQYF	TGTGCCAGCAGCCCCCGGACTAGTTACTACGAGCAGTACTTC
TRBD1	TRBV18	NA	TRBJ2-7	CASSRTGFEADF	TGTGCCAGCTCACGGACAGGATTTGAAGCGGACTTC
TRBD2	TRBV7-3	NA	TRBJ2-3	CASSSTGTSPDTQYF	TGTGCCAGCAGCTCTACCGGGACTAGCCCAGATACGCAGTATTTT
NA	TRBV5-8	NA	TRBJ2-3	CASSLSRDTQYF	TGTGCCAGCAGCTTATCGCGCGATACGCAGTATTTT
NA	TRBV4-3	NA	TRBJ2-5	CASSQDGFGGALGSETQYF	TGCGCCAGCAGCCAAGACGGCTTTGGCGGGGCCCTGGGCAGCGAGACCCAGTACTTC
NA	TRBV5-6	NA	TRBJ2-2	CASSLASNTGELFF	TGTGCCAGCAGCTTGGCCAGTAACACCGGGGAGCTGTTTTTT
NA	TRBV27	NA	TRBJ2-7	CASSLQASGYEQYF	TGTGCCAGCAGTTTACAGGCGAGCGGCTACGAGCAGTACTTC
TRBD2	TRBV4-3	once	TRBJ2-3	CASSRNTGTSAADTQYF	TGCGCCAGCAGCCGAAACACCGGGACTAGCGCCGCAGATACGCAGTATTTT
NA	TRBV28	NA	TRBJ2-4	CASNLGGITAKNIQYF	TGTGCCAGCAATCTCGGCGGGATAACGGCCAAAAACATTCAGTACTTC
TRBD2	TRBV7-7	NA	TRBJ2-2	CASSSASGRATGELFF	TGTGCTAGCAGCTCCGCTAGCGGGAGGGCCACCGGGGAGCTGTTTTTT
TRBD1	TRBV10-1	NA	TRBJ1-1	CASSAQGRGSTEAFF	TGCGCCAGCAGTGCACAGGGGCGTGGTAGCACTGAAGCTTTCTTT
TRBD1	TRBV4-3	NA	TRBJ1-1	CASSQDSPLPPGGIEAFF	TGCGCCAGCAGCCAAGATAGCCCTCTCCCCCCAGGGGGCATTGAAGCTTTCTTT
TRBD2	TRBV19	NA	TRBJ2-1	CASSLLTSGRALEQFF	TGTGCCAGTAGTCTTCTGACTAGCGGGAGGGCCCTTGAGCAGTTCTTC
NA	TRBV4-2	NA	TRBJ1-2	CASSPGRIGWGYTF	TGTGCCAGCAGCCCGGGAAGAATCGGTTGGGGCTACACCTTC
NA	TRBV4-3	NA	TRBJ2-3	CASSQDPHSSTDTQYF	TGCGCCAGCAGCCAAGATCCTCACTCTAGCACAGATACGCAGTATTTT
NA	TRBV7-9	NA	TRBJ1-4	CASSLGQKTGLFF	TGTGCCAGCAGCTTAGGACAAAAGACCGGACTGTTTTTT
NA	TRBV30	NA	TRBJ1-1	CAWSNGGNTEAFF	TGTGCCTGGAGTAACGGGGGGAACACTGAAGCTTTCTTT
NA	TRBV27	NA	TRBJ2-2	CASSFAGVDTGELFF	TGTGCCAGCAGTTTCGCCGGGGTGGACACCGGGGAGCTGTTTTTT
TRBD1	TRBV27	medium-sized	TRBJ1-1	CASRPLMDRAREAFF	TGTGCCAGCAGGCCCCTAATGGACAGGGCGCGGGAAGCTTTCTTT
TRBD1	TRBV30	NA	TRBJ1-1	CAWSVRDRLTEAFF	TGTGCCTGGAGTGTACGGGACAGGCTGACTGAAGCTTTCTTT
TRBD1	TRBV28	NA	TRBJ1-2	CASRHPGQGASGYTF	TGTGCCAGCAGACATCCGGGACAGGGAGCAAGTGGCTACACCTTC
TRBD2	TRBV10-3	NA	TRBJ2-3	CAIREADTQYF	TGTGCCATCCGGGAGGCAGATACGCAGTATTTT
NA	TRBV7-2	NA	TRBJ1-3	CASSLDRVVGNTIYF	TGTGCCAGCAGCTTAGACAGGGTGGTAGGAAACACCATATATTTT
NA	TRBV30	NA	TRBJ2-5	CAWSAGVGGTQYF	TGTGCCTGGAGCGCCGGGGTGGGGGGGACCCAGTACTTC
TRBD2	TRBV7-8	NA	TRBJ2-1	CASSLERLAGHFSSYNEQFF	TGTGCCAGCAGCTTAGAAAGGCTAGCGGGTCACTTTAGCTCCTACAATGAGCAGTTCTTC
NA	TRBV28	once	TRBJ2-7	CASSMTGTVYEQYF	TGTGCCAGCAGCATGACAGGTACTGTGTACGAGCAGTACTTC
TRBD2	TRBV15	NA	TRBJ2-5	CAASRLAGPQRTQYF	TGTGCCGCCAGCAGGCTAGCGGGACCCCAACGGACCCAGTACTTC
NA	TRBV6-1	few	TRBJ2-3	CATHGGSRSDTQYF	TGTGCCACCCACGGAGGGTCCCGATCAGATACGCAGTATTTT
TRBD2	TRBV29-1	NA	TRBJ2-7	CSVEGASGISYEQYF	TGCAGCGTTGAAGGAGCCAGCGGGATTTCCTACGAGCAGTACTTC
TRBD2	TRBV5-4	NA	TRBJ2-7	CASSSWLAGSYEQYF	TGTGCCAGCAGCTCGTGGCTAGCGGGGAGCTACGAGCAGTACTTC
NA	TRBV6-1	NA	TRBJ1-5	CASSESWANQPQHF	TGTGCCAGCAGTGAATCCTGGGCCAATCAGCCCCAGCATTTT
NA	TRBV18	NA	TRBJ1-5	CASSLTTGDSNQPQHF	TGTGCCAGCTCCCTCACGACAGGAGATAGCAATCAGCCCCAGCATTTT
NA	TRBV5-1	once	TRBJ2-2	CASSLKRPEGYTGELFF	TGCGCCAGCAGCCTTAAACGCCCAGAGGGTTACACCGGGGAGCTGTTTTTT
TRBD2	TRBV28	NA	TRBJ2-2	CASSFFPGTSGSWELFF	TGTGCCAGCAGTTTCTTTCCGGGGACTAGCGGGAGCTGGGAGCTGTTTTTT
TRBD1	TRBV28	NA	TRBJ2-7	CASRKHTGTGVNEQYF	TGTGCCAGCAGGAAACATACAGGGACAGGGGTAAACGAGCAGTACTTC
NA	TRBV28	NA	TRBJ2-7	CASSLGGGGSSYEQYF	TGTGCCAGCAGTTTAGGGGGCGGGGGTAGCTCCTACGAGCAGTACTTC
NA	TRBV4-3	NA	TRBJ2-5	CASSQERGGQETQYF	TGCGCCAGCAGCCAAGAAAGGGGGGGACAAGAGACCCAGTACTTC
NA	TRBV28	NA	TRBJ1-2	CATPHINNYGYTF	TGTGCCACCCCCCACATAAATAACTATGGCTACACCTTC
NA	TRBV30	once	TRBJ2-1	CAWRSGDHNEQFF	TGTGCCTGGAGGAGTGGAGACCACAATGAGCAGTTCTTC
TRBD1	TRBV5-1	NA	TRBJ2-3	CASIGTATDTQYF	TGCGCCAGCATAGGGACAGCCACAGATACGCAGTATTTT
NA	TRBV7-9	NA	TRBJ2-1	CASSPYDRNDEQFF	TGTGCCAGCAGCCCCTACGACAGGAACGATGAGCAGTTCTTC
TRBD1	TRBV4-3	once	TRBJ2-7	CASSQGQGISYEQYF	TGCGCCAGCAGCCAAGGACAGGGGATTTCCTACGAGCAGTACTTC
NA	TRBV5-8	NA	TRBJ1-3	CASSLGGLFGNTIYF	TGTGCCAGCAGCTTGGGCGGCCTTTTTGGTAACACCATATATTTT
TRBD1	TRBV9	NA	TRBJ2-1	CASSAQTGNEQFF	TGTGCCAGCAGCGCCCAGACAGGGAATGAGCAGTTCTTC
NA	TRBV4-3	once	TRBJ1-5	CASSQDSYDIGYSNQPQHF	TGCGCCAGCAGCCAAGATTCGTACGACATCGGATATAGCAATCAGCCCCAGCATTTT
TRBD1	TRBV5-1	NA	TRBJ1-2	CASSLLTGGDYGYTF	TGCGCCAGCAGCTTGCTAACAGGGGGCGACTATGGCTACACCTTC
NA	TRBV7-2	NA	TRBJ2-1	CASKPAYNEQFF	TGTGCCAGCAAACCGGCCTACAATGAGCAGTTCTTC
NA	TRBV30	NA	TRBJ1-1	CAWSPRDKKKDTEAFF	TGTGCCTGGAGTCCCCGGGACAAGAAGAAGGACACTGAAGCTTTCTTT
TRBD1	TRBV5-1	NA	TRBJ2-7	CASSLWQGDEQYF	TGCGCCAGCAGCTTGTGGCAGGGGGACGAGCAGTACTTC
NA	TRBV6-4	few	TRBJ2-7	CASSVLPGQAYEQYF	TGTGCCAGCAGTGTTCTGCCAGGGCAGGCCTACGAGCAGTACTTC
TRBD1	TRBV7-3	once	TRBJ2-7	CASSALTGSEQYF	TGTGCCAGCAGCGCCTTGACAGGGTCCGAGCAGTACTTC
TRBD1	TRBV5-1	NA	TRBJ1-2	CASSRSRDSNYGYTF	TGCGCCAGCAGCAGAAGCCGGGACAGCAATTATGGCTACACCTTC
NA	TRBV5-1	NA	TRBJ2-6	CASRRDSTSLGANVLTF	TGCGCCAGCAGGAGGGACTCCACCTCCTTGGGGGCCAACGTCCTGACTTTC
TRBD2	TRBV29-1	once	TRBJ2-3	CSGGAGEADTQYF	TGCAGCGGCGGGGCGGGAGAGGCAGATACGCAGTATTTT
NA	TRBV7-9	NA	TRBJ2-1	CASVIFGGPNEQFF	TGTGCCAGCGTGATATTTGGAGGACCCAATGAGCAGTTCTTC